This passage covers 28 T cell receptor beta chains from one sample sequenced in a study of blood T cell repertoires in COVID-19. The method was immunoSEQ multiplex PCR; TCRdb's version includes in-frame clones alone and lacks a portion of them. Of a few hundred thousand clones listed, approximately 86% are singletons. Specimen: peripheral blood. These receptors were collected from a man aged 18 to 29 with active or convalescent COVID-19.

This clone has a handful of counts. The gene calls are TRBV29-1 and TRBJ2-3; D may be TRBD2 (6 bases). The CDR3 has 17 residues. The germline V gene has CDR1 SQVTM and CDR2 ANQGSEA. Trimming stripped 3 bases from V and 4 bases from J, with 23 bases between. The CDR3 bases are TGCAGCGTTGAGAACCCCGGCCGGAGGGGCAAGGCAGATACGCAGTATTTT. The encoded protein is CSVENPGRRGKADTQYF.

The chain recombines TRBV5-5 with TRBJ2-1; perhaps TRBD2 as D (6 bases). The CDR3 has 17 amino acids. The ends were cut back, 5 bases at V and 8 bases at J, with 26 bases in the middle. CDR1 SGHKS and CDR2 YYEKEE come from the germline V gene (reference sequence). CDR3 sequence (DNA): TGTGCCAGCAGTCCAACTGCTGGCGGGGCGCGCAGACATGAGCAGTTCTTC. It codes for CASSPTAGGARRHEQFF.

CDR3 bases: TGTGCCAGTAGTATAACGGCTAGCGGGGGGGCGAAAAACATTCAGTACTTC. This gives the protein CASSITASGGAKNIQYF. V gene TRBV19 combines with J gene TRBJ2-4, with 12 bases that match TRBD2. This CDR3 is 17 amino acids long. V trimming: 2 bases; J trimming: 4 bases; junction bases outside the gene matches: 6. Per the germline V gene, CDR1 is LNHDA and CDR2 is SQIVND (reference sequence).

V and J are TRBV3-1 (or the pseudogene TRBV3-2) and TRBJ2-1; TRBD2 matches at 9 bases. The CDR3 totals 19 residues. Looked up from germline, CDR1 is LGHDT and CDR2 is YNNKEL (reference sequence). Trimming removed 0 bases from V and 4 bases from J; junction bases left unmatched: 13. Written as DNA, the CDR3 is TGTGCCAGCAGCCAAGAAGGAAGCGGGGGGATCATTTGGTACAATGAGCAGTTCTTC. Encoded protein: CASSQEGSGGIIWYNEQFF.

The chain carries TRBV18 and TRBJ1-3; D possibly corresponds to TRBD1 (5 bases). CDR1 is KGHSH, CDR2 LQKENI, per germline. The length of the CDR3 is 17 residues. The V end was cut by 0 bases, the J end by 4 bases, with 16 bases between. The CDR3 sequence: CASSPPGSQGLGNTIYF. In nucleotides, the CDR3 is TGTGCCAGCTCACCACCGGGCAGCCAGGGCTTAGGAAACACCATATATTTT. The full variable domain, completed using reference TRBV18 and TRBJ1-3, is NAGVMQNPRHLVRRRGQEARLRCSPMKGHSHVYWYRQLPEEGLKFMVYLQKENIIDESGMPKERFSAEFPKEGPSILRIQQVVRGDSAAYFCASSPPGSQGLGNTIYFGEGSWLTVV.

The CDR3 region is CASSFSGRYYEQYF. The CDR3 DNA reads TGTGCCAGCAGCTTTAGCGGGAGGTACTACGAGCAGTACTTC. V gene TRBV6-5 combines with J gene TRBJ2-7, with TRBD2 matching over 10 bases. CDR3 length equals 14 residues. CDR1 and CDR2 (germline): MNHEY, SVGAGI. V dropped 6 bases and J dropped 3; count of bases not matched to a gene: 5.

The chain links TRBV11-2 to TRBJ1-2; 8 bases agree with TRBD1. From germline, CDR1 is SGHAT and CDR2 FQNNGV. The CDR3 is 16 residues long. The V gene end was trimmed by 1 base and the J gene end by 2 bases; junction bases not matched to a gene: 6. CDR3 residues: CASSLVPGGANYGYTF. DNA for the CDR3: TGTGCCAGCAGCTTAGTTCCAGGGGGCGCGAACTATGGCTACACCTTC.

The chain joins TRBV5-6 to TRBJ2-2; a weak D match, TRBD2 (6 bases). Germline V gene data show CDR1 as SGHDT and CDR2 as YYEEEE. This CDR3 region has 16 residues. V lost 2 bases to trimming and J lost 4 bases, with 15 bases between them. The CDR3 DNA sequence: TGTGCCAGCAGCTTACCTGTCAGGGACTTCACCGGGGAGCTGTTTTTT. Translated, it gives CASSLPVRDFTGELFF. Looking up the rest from reference TRBV5-6 and TRBJ2-2 gives the full variable domain: DAGVTQSPTHLIKTRGQQVTLRCSPKSGHDTVSWYQQALGQGPQFIFQYYEEEERQRGNFPDRFSGHQFPNYSSELNVNALLLGDSALYLCASSLPVRDFTGELFFGEGSRLTVL.

The chain combines TRBV10-2 with TRBJ1-1; D perhaps matches TRBD1 (5 bases). This CDR3 is 15 amino acids long. The germline gives CDR1 WSHSY, CDR2 SAAADI. V lost 2 bases, J lost 2 bases, and 12 bases lay in between. The CDR3 protein is CASSEPGLHNTEAFF. In nucleotides, the CDR3 is TGCGCCAGCAGTGAGCCGGGACTGCATAACACTGAAGCTTTCTTT.

V and J are TRBV4-1 and TRBJ2-5, with 13 bases matching TRBD2. In germline, CDR1 is MGHRA, CDR2 YSYEKL. Unmatched junction bases numbered 7, after V lost 3 bases and J lost 3 bases. This CDR3 is built from 17 residues. The CDR3 bases are TGCGCCAGCAGCCAGGCGCGACTAGCGGGGGGCAAAGAGACCCAGTACTTC. Translation: CASSQARLAGGKETQYF.

The chain links TRBV9 to TRBJ2-1, with TRBD2 identical over 9 bases. J gave up 7 bases and V 5 bases, and 10 bases lay outside the gene matches. Germline CDR1 reads SGDLS; CDR2 reads YYNGEE. CDR3 length: 15 amino acids. The CDR3 DNA is TGTGCCAGCAGACCCATAGCGGGGGTAGGGAATGAGCAGTTCTTC. Translating it yields CASRPIAGVGNEQFF.

This clone was found once. The chain links TRBV6-2 or TRBV6-3 to TRBJ2-1; 12 bases are shared with TRBD2. The CDR3 loop spans 17 amino acids. Germline CDR1 is MNHEY and CDR2 is SVGEGT. The J segment lost 7 bases and the V segment lost 0 bases, leaving 7 bases of the junction unmatched. CDR3 coding DNA: TGTGCCAGCAGTTACTCGAATAGACTAGCGGGGGTTAATGAGCAGTTCTTC. Translation gives CASSYSNRLAGVNEQFF.

V usage is TRBV11-2 and J usage is TRBJ2-7; 7 nucleotides align to TRBD1. The germline V gene has CDR1 SGHAT and CDR2 FQNNGV. With V trimmed by 5 bases and J by 4 bases, 11 bases remained unmatched. This CDR3 region has 15 residues. The CDR3 sequence is CASSVAQGPGYEQYF. The CDR3 bases are TGTGCCAGCAGCGTCGCACAGGGGCCAGGGTACGAGCAGTACTTC.

CDR3 sequence: CASIGPQPNEQFF. The CDR3 coding sequence is TGCGCCAGCATTGGTCCACAGCCAAATGAGCAGTTCTTC. J is TRBJ2-1 and V is TRBV5-1; D is ambiguous. CDR3 length equals 13 residues. V was pared by 6 bases and J by 7 bases, with 14 bases between. Germline V gene lookup returns CDR1 SGHRS and CDR2 YFSETQ.

V gene TRBV5-1 combines with J gene TRBJ1-1; D call uncertain. The CDR3 has 14 amino acids. V lost 0 bases to trimming and J lost 13 bases, with 19 bases between them. Per germline, CDR1 SGHRS and CDR2 YFSETQ. This CDR3 is CASSLAADAVFGFF. CDR3 coding DNA: TGCGCCAGCAGCTTGGCGGCAGACGCGGTATTTGGTTTCTTT.

The CDR3 loop reads CAWSRDTEAFF. CDR3 DNA sequence: TGTGCCTGGAGTCGGGACACTGAAGCTTTCTTT. J is TRBJ1-1 and V is TRBV30; D gene unclear. Germline V CDR1 and CDR2: GTSNPN, SVGIG (reference sequence). The V end lost 2 bases, the J end lost 3 bases, and 4 bases lay between the germline ends. The CDR3 is made up of 11 amino acids.

The rearrangement joins TRBV9 to TRBJ2-7; D unclear. CDR3 size: 13 residues. CDR1 is SGDLS and CDR2 is YYNGEE in the germline V gene. With 0 bases removed from V and 6 bases from J, the gap between germline ends came to 10 bases. The CDR3, as DNA: TGTGCCAGCAGCGTAGGGGCAGGTCTCGAGCAGTACTTC. It specifies CASSVGAGLEQYF.

J is TRBJ2-7 and V is TRBV29-1; TRBD2 might be the D (5 bases). Trimming shortened V by 2 bases and J by 6 bases, and 8 bases separated the two germline ends. Germline V lookup: CDR1 SQVTM, CDR2 ANQGSEA. The CDR3 contains 11 residues. CDR3 region: CSVETEGEQYF. The CDR3 region has the DNA TGCAGCGTTGAAACAGAGGGCGAGCAGTACTTC.

The rearrangement joins TRBV5-5 to TRBJ1-2, with D maybe TRBD1 (6 bases). V was clipped by 0 bases and J by 4 bases, with 10 bases between them. Looked up from germline, CDR1 is SGHKS and CDR2 is YYEKEE (reference sequence). The CDR3 has 14 amino acids. Written as DNA, the CDR3 is TGTGCCAGCAGCTTGGCCCAAGGGGGCTATGGCTACACCTTC. This encodes CASSLAQGGYGYTF.

The chain joins TRBV11-3 to TRBJ1-1; 8 bases line up with TRBD1. V was pared by 5 bases and J by 5 bases, with 7 bases of the junction left unmatched. Germline assignment: CDR1 SGHNT and CDR2 YENEEA. This CDR3 is built from 14 residues. The CDR3 DNA reads as TGTGCCAGCAGCCTCACAGGGGGGAATACTGAAGCTTTCTTT. Translation gives CASSLTGGNTEAFF.

This chain links TRBV9 with TRBJ2-1; D may be TRBD1 (6 bases). The V end was cut by 3 bases, the J end by 8 bases, with 18 bases between. The CDR3 is 15 amino acids. The V gene's germline CDR1 is SGDLS and CDR2 YYNGEE. As DNA, the CDR3 is TGTGCCAGCAGCGCAACAGACAGGCTGGGTTATGAGCAGTTCTTC. It is translated as CASSATDRLGYEQFF.

CDR3: CASSSMGQTSGGEQYF. CDR3 nucleotide sequence: TGCGCCAGCAGCTCGATGGGACAGACTTCAGGGGGGGAGCAGTACTTC. V usage is TRBV5-1 and J usage is TRBJ2-7, with a tentative D call TRBD1 (7 bases). Looked up from germline, CDR1 is SGHRS and CDR2 is YFSETQ. Trimming took 3 bases from V and 7 from J, leaving 23 bases between them. The CDR3 has 16 amino acids.

CDR3 nucleotides: TGTGCCAGCGCGACAGGGGTCTCCTACGAGCAGTACTTC. Residues: CASATGVSYEQYF. The chain uses TRBV12-3 or TRBV12-4 and TRBJ2-7; 8 bases are shared with TRBD1. The CDR3 spans 13 residues. Losses at the gene ends were 8 bases for V and 0 bases for J; bases not matched to a gene: 3.

The chain has TRBV9 and TRBJ1-1; tentatively, D is TRBD1 (6 bases). CDR3 length: 15 amino acids. From germline, CDR1 is SGDLS and CDR2 YYNGEE. V was pared by 4 bases and J by 1 base, with 14 bases between. The chain's CDR3 is CASSPRTGKNTEAFF. CDR3 in DNA: TGTGCCAGCAGCCCCAGAACAGGGAAGAACACTGAAGCTTTCTTT.

The chain joins TRBV7-8 to TRBJ2-1, with unresolved D. The V gene's germline CDR1 is SGHVS and CDR2 FQNEAQ. This CDR3 contains 14 residues. V was pared by 1 base and J by 5 bases, with 9 bases between. The CDR3 DNA sequence: TGTGCCAGCAGCTTAGTCGAGGTAAACAATGAGCAGTTCTTC. It encodes CASSLVEVNNEQFF.

This clone has just one count. J is TRBJ2-7 and V is TRBV5-1, with D perhaps TRBD2 (5 bases). CDR1 is SGHRS, CDR2 YFSETQ, per germline. V lost 2 bases to trimming and J lost 5 bases, with 8 bases between them. This CDR3 is built from 12 residues. CDR3 DNA sequence: TGCGCCAGCAGCTTAGTCGGGGACGAGCAGTACTTC. Translated: CASSLVGDEQYF.

The chain recombines TRBV25-1 with TRBJ2-3; no clear D gene. Per germline, CDR1 MGHDK and CDR2 SYGVNS. The CDR3 is made up of 14 amino acids. V lost 10 bases, J lost 0 bases, and 14 bases lay in between. This CDR3 is CATTDPTSTDTQYF. Here the CDR3 DNA reads TGTGCCACCACGGATCCGACTAGCACAGATACGCAGTATTTT. Complete variable domain (other parts from reference TRBV25-1 and TRBJ2-3): EADIYQTPRYLVIGTGKKITLECSQTMGHDKMYWYQQDPGMELHLIHYSYGVNSTEKGDLSSESTVSRIRTEHFPLTLESARPSHTSQYLCATTDPTSTDTQYFGPGTRLTVL.

The chain employs TRBV19 and TRBJ1-4, with D perhaps matching TRBD1 (6 bases). Trimming shortened V by 1 base and J by 6 bases, and 12 bases separated the two germline ends. This CDR3 is built from 15 residues. The germline V gene has CDR1 LNHDA and CDR2 SQIVND (reference sequence). CDR3 coding DNA: TGTGCCAGTAGTATAGTTCAGGGGCCCGATGAAAAACTGTTTTTT. Amino acids: CASSIVQGPDEKLFF.